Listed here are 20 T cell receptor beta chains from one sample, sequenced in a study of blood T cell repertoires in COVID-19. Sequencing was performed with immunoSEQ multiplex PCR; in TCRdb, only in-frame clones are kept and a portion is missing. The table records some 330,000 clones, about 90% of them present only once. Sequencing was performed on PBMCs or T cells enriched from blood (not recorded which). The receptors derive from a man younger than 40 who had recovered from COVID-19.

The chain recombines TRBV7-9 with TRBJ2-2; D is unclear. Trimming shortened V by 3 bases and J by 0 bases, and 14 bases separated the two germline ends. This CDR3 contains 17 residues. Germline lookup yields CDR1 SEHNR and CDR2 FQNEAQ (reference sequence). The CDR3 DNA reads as TGTGCCAGCAGCTTCCCATCCTCTACAGCGAACACCGGGGAGCTGTTTTTT. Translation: CASSFPSSTANTGELFF.

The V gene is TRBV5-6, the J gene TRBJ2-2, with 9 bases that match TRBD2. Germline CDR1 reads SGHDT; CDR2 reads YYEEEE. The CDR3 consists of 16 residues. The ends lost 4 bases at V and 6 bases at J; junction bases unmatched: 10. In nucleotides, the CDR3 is TGTGCCAGCAGCCCCTTAGGCGGGGGGGCCTCCGGGGAGCTGTTTTTT. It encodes CASSPLGGGASGELFF.

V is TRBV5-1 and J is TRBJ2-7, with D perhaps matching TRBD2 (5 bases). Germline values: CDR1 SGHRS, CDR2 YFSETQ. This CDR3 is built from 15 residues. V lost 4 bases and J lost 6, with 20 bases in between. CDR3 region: CASSVGNTQTGEQYF. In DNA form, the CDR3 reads TGCGCCAGCAGCGTCGGGAATACACAAACGGGCGAGCAGTACTTC.

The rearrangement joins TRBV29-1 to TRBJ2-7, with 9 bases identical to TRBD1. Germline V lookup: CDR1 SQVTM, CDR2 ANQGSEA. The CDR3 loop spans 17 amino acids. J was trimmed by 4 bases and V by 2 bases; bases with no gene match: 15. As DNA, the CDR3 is TGCAGCGTTGAAACTTGGGTAACAGGGGGCGAGGGATACGAGCAGTACTTC. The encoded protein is CSVETWVTGGEGYEQYF.

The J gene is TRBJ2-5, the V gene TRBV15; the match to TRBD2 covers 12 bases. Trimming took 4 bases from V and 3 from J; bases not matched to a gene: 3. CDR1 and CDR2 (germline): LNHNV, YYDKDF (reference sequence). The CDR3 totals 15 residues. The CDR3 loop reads CATSTRLAGEETQYF. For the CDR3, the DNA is TGTGCCACCAGCACCAGACTAGCGGGGGAAGAGACCCAGTACTTC.

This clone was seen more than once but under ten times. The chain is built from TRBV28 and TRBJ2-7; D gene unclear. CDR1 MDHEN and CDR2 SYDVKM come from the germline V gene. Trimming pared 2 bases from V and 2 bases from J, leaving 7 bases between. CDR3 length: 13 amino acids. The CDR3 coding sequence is TGTGCCAGCAGTTTAGAGAGCCCCTACGAGCAGTACTTC. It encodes CASSLESPYEQYF.

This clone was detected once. The CDR3 region has the DNA TGCAGCGTTCGACACGGACTAGCTAGGGCGCAGTACTTC. Its translation: CSVRHGLARAQYF. The chain employs TRBV29-1 and TRBJ2-7; 8 bases line up with TRBD2. The trim removed 5 bases at V and 9 bases at J, leaving 12 bases unmatched. The CDR3 consists of 13 residues. Per the germline V gene, CDR1 is SQVTM and CDR2 is ANQGSEA.

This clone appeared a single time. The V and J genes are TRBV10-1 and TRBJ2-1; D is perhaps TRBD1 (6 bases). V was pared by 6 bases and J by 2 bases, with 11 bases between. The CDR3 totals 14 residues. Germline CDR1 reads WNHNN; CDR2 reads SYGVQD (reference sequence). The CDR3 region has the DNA TGCGCCAGCAGCTCCGGGACAACCTACAATGAGCAGTTCTTC. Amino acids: CASSSGTTYNEQFF.

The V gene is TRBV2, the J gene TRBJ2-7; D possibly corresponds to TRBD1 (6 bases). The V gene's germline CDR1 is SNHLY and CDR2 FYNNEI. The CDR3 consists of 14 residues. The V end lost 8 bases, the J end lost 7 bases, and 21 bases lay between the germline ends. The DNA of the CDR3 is TGTGCCAGCGCTGACGAGACAGGCCCTTCTGAGCAGTACTTC. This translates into CASADETGPSEQYF.

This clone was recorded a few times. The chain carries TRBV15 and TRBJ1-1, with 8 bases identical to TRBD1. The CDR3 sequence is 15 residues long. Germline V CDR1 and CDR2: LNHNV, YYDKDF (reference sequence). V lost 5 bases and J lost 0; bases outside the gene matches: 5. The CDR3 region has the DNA TGTGCCACCAGCGGCGGGACAGGTCTGAACACTGAAGCTTTCTTT. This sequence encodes CATSGGTGLNTEAFF.

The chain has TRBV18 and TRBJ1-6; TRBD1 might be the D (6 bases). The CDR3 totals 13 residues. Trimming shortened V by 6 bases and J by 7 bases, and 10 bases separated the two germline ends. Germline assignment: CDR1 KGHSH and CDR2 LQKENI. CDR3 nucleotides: TGTGCCAGCTCGCGGACAGCAAATTCACCCCTCCACTTT. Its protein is CASSRTANSPLHF.

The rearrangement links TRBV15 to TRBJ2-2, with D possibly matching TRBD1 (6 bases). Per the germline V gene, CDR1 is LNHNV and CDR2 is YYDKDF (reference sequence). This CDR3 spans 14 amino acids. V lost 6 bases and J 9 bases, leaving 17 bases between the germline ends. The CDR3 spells CATSRGGSYRELFF. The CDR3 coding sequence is TGTGCCACCAGTCGAGGGGGTTCGTATCGGGAGCTGTTTTTT.

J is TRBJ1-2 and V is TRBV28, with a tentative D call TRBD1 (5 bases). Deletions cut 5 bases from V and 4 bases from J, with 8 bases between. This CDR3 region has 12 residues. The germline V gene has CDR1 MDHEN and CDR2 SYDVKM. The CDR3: CASSLDSYGYTF. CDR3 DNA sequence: TGTGCCAGCAGTCTCGACAGCTATGGCTACACCTTC.

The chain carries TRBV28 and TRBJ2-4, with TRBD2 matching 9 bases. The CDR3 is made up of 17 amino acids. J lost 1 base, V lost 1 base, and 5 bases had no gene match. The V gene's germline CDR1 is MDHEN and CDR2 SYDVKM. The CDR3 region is CASSLSASGDAKNIQYF. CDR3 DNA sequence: TGTGCCAGCAGTTTATCCGCTAGCGGGGACGCCAAAAACATTCAGTACTTC.

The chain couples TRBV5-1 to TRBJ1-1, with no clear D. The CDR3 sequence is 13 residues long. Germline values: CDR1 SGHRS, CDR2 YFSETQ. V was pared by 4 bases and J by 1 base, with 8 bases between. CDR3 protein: CASSLSKNTEAFF. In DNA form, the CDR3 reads TGCGCCAGCAGCCTGAGTAAGAACACTGAAGCTTTCTTT.

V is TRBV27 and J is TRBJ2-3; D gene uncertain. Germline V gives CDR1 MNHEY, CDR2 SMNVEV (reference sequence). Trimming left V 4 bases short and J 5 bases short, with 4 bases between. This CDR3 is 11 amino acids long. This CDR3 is CASSSGDTQYF. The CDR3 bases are TGTGCCAGCAGTTCCGGAGATACGCAGTATTTT.

This chain's CDR3 is CASSRGTGQPQHF. The CDR3 bases are TGTGCCAGCAGCAGGGGTACAGGTCAGCCCCAGCATTTT. V is TRBV27 and J is TRBJ1-5, with D perhaps matching TRBD1 (6 bases). CDR1 is MNHEY, CDR2 SMNVEV, per germline (reference sequence). The CDR3 has 13 amino acids. V lost 6 bases and J lost 6, with 12 bases in between.

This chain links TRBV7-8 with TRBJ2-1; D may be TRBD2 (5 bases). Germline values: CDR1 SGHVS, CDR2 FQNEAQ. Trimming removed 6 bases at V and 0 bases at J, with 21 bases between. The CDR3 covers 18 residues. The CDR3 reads CASRKNPTRGSSYNEQFF. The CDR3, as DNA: TGTGCCAGCAGGAAAAATCCAACCCGGGGTAGCTCCTACAATGAGCAGTTCTTC.

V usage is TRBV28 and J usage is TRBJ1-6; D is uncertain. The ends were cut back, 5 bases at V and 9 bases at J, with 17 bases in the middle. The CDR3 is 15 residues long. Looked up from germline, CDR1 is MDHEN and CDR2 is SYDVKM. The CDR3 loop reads CASSEVVVKASPLHF. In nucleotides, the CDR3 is TGTGCCAGCAGTGAGGTGGTGGTGAAGGCTTCACCCCTCCACTTT.

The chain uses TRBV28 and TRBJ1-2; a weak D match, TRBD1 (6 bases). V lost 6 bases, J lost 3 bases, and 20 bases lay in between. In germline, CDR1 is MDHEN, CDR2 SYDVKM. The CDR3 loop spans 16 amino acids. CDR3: CASSLWPLDRYYGYTF. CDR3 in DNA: TGTGCCAGCAGCCTTTGGCCGCTGGACAGATACTATGGCTACACCTTC.